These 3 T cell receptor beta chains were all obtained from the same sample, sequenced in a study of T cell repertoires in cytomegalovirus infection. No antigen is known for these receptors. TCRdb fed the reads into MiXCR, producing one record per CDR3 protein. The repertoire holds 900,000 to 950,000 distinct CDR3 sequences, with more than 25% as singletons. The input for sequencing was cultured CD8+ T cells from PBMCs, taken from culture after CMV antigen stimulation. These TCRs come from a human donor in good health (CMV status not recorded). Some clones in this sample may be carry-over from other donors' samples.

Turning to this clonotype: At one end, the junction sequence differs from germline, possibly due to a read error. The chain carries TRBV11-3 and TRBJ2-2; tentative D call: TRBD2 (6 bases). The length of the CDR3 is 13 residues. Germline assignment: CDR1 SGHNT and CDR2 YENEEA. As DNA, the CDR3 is TGTGCCAGCAGCGTTACCTCGGGAGCGAGACCCCTCTTT. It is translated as CASSVTSGARPLF.

In nucleotides, the CDR3 is TGTGCCAGCAGCCCAACCAGCGGGTCTGTAGAGACCCAGTACTTC. Residues: CASSPTSGSVETQYF. The chain has TRBV6-5 and TRBJ2-5; a possible D gene is TRBD2 (6 bases). Trimming removed 6 bases from V and 4 bases from J, with 18 bases in between. Per the germline V gene, CDR1 is MNHEY and CDR2 is SVGAGI. CDR3 length equals 15 residues.

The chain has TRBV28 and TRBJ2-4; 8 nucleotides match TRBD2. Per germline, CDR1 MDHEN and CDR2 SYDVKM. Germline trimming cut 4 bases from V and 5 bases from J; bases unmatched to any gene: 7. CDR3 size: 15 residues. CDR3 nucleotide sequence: TGTGCCAGCAGTTCCCCCGGGACTAGGGAAAACATTCAGTACTTC. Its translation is CASSSPGTRENIQYF.